These 13 T cell receptor beta chains originate from one sample sequenced in a study of T cells in Graves' hyperthyroidism and ophthalmopathy. TCR beta CDR3 regions were amplified from RNA transcripts. HTBI primers were used for first-round RT-PCR of the TCR CDR3. TCRdb reprocessed the multiplex PCR reads via MiXCR and lists one record per CDR3 protein. The data hold roughly 380,000 distinct CDR3 sequences, with less than 15% observed a single time. Specimen: blood. The receptors shown here come from a man aged 25 to 45 with Graves' hyperthyroidism that later progressed to Graves' ophthalmopathy.

This clonotype was observed a handful of times. The chain uses TRBV25-1 and TRBJ1-1, with D possibly being TRBD1 (6 bases). Trimming left V 7 bases short and J 3 bases short, with 9 bases between. The CDR3 totals 12 residues. The V gene's germline CDR1 is MGHDK and CDR2 SYGVNS. In DNA form, the CDR3 reads TGTGCCAGCACCACAGGGTACACTGAAGCTTTCTTT. Protein product: CASTTGYTEAFF. The complete variable domain, with remaining parts taken from reference TRBV25-1 and TRBJ1-1, reads EADIYQTPRYLVIGTGKKITLECSQTMGHDKMYWYQQDPGMELHLIHYSYGVNSTEKGDLSSESTVSRIRTEHFPLTLESARPSHTSQYLCASTTGYTEAFFGQGTRLTVV.

V is TRBV5-1 and J is TRBJ1-1; D may be TRBD1 (6 bases). There are 15 residues in the CDR3. Trimming took off 4 bases at V and 1 base at J, with 14 bases between the two ends. Germline V gene lookup returns CDR1 SGHRS and CDR2 YFSETQ. CDR3 sequence: CASSANRVPNTEAFF. The CDR3 coding sequence is TGCGCCAGCAGCGCCAACAGGGTCCCGAACACTGAAGCTTTCTTT.

This clonotype was picked up many times. The rearrangement uses TRBV28 and TRBJ1-2; 8 bases fit TRBD1. The junction had 6 bases not matched to a gene; V was cut back by 10 bases and J by 2 bases. There are 13 residues in the CDR3. Germline values: CDR1 MDHEN, CDR2 SYDVKM. The CDR3 here is CATLDRANYGYTF. CDR3 coding DNA: TGTGCCACCCTGGACAGGGCAAACTATGGCTACACCTTC.

Only a few counts were recorded for this clonotype. The rearrangement joins TRBV24-1 to TRBJ1-1; no clear D gene. The germline V and J ends were trimmed by 2 bases and 11 bases, with 8 bases remaining between them. This CDR3 contains 11 residues. Germline CDR1 KGHDR, CDR2 SFDVKD. The CDR3 DNA reads TGTGCCACCAGTGATTACAAGAGGGCTTTCTTT. Translation: CATSDYKRAFF.

At least ten counts were recorded for this clonotype. The chain joins TRBV11-3 to TRBJ2-3; 9 bases agree with TRBD2. The CDR3 covers 14 residues. CDR1 and CDR2 from the germline V gene are SGHNT and YENEEA. After removal of 8 bases from V and 2 bases from J, the junction contained 5 bases not matched to a gene. CDR3: CASGLAGTTDTQYF. CDR3 DNA sequence: TGTGCCAGCGGGCTAGCGGGGACCACAGATACGCAGTATTTT.

This clonotype was picked up many times. The chain has TRBV28 and TRBJ1-1; D gene uncertain. This CDR3 has 15 amino acids. CDR1 is MDHEN and CDR2 is SYDVKM in the germline V gene. The V gene lost 5 bases and the J gene lost 1 base, with 14 bases spanning the gap. The CDR3 here is CASSPDGRGNTEAFF. Here the CDR3 DNA reads TGTGCCAGCAGTCCGGACGGGAGAGGGAACACTGAAGCTTTCTTT.

This clonotype was seen repeatedly, ten times or more. The CDR3 coding sequence is TGTGCCAGCAGTCAACCGACAGGGTTTGAAAAACTGTTTTTT. It yields the protein CASSQPTGFEKLFF. V gene TRBV12-3 or TRBV12-4 combines with J gene TRBJ1-4; 7 bases align to TRBD1. V lost 5 bases, J lost 7 bases, and 7 bases stayed unmatched. The CDR3 is 14 residues long.

This clonotype appeared many times. The V call is TRBV6-5, the J call TRBJ2-5, with D maybe TRBD2 (5 bases). The CDR3 covers 13 residues. The V and J ends lost 4 bases and 5 bases respectively, with 11 bases between them. Germline CDR1 MNHEY, CDR2 SVGAGI. The DNA for the CDR3 is TGTGCCAGCAGTTCGGCGGGTATGGAGACCCAGTACTTC. Residues: CASSSAGMETQYF.

The chain employs TRBV4-1 and TRBJ2-7, with TRBD1 matching 8 bases. V was clipped by 4 bases and J by 11 bases; unmatched bases: 13. The CDR3 consists of 14 residues. Germline V CDR1 and CDR2: MGHRA, YSYEKL. CDR3 protein: CASSLQGGRGGEYF. CDR3 in DNA: TGCGCCAGCAGCCTACAGGGGGGAAGAGGGGGAGAGTACTTC.

A few counts support this clonotype. The chain recombines TRBV5-1 with TRBJ1-1; no reliable D call. This CDR3 region has 14 residues. Per the germline V gene, CDR1 is SGHRS and CDR2 is YFSETQ. V was clipped by 1 base and J by 0 bases, with 7 bases between them. The CDR3 nucleotides read TGCGCCAGCAGCTTGTCACAGATGAACACTGAAGCTTTCTTT. Translated, it gives CASSLSQMNTEAFF.

A few counts support this clonotype. This rearrangement joins TRBV20-1 to TRBJ2-1, with D maybe TRBD1 (6 bases). CDR3 length: 14 residues. Germline V gene lookup returns CDR1 DFQATT and CDR2 SNEGSKA (reference sequence). The V end was cut by 3 bases, the J end by 4 bases, with 13 bases between. In DNA, the CDR3 is TGCAGTGCTAGGGGTAACAGGGTTTACAATGAGCAGTTCTTC. Translated: CSARGNRVYNEQFF.

This clonotype occurred many times. The chain links TRBV6-6 to TRBJ1-1, with D possibly being TRBD1 (5 bases). Germline lookup yields CDR1 MNHNY and CDR2 SVGAGI (reference sequence). Trimming took 2 bases from V and 6 from J, leaving 16 bases between them. The CDR3 contains 15 residues. DNA for the CDR3: TGTGCCAGCAGTTACGCCCCCAGGGATGGCGCTGAAGCTTTCTTT. Translating it yields CASSYAPRDGAEAFF.

This clonotype occurred a few times. The chain employs TRBV9 and TRBJ2-7, with unresolved D. V was clipped by 3 bases and J by 4 bases, with 14 bases between them. This CDR3 has 14 residues. Germline V gives CDR1 SGDLS, CDR2 YYNGEE. CDR3 DNA sequence: TGTGCCAGCAGCGAAACAGACTGGGATTACGAGCAGTACTTC. Translation gives CASSETDWDYEQYF.